This T cell receptor beta chain was obtained from a study of blood T cell repertoires in COVID-19. In the study overall: The United States, Italy and Spain were the sources of the acute and convalescent COVID-19 samples. From T cells, B-cell-depleted T cells, or PBMCs came the material, which was cDNA or gDNA.

Trimming took 5 bases from V and 8 from J, leaving 15 bases between them. The CDR3 runs to 13 residues. The germline gives CDR1 MNHEY, CDR2 SMNVEV (reference sequence). Original processing notes: Amplified reference gene primers provided the basis for estimating nucleated cell counts. Data came from immunoSEQ multiplex PCR; TCRdb stores just in-frame clones and leaves some out. The V and J calls and clone size were taken over from that table, and D and trimming were inferred from the DNA. The data show fewer than 95,000 clones, with 70% to 90% seen just once and about 8.1% held by the top ten. The specimen was peripheral blood. The chain employs TRBV27 and TRBJ1-2, with D maybe TRBD1 (6 bases). This receptor was obtained from a man in his forties or fifties with acute or convalescent COVID-19. In DNA, the CDR3 is TGTGCCAGCAGTACCGGACAGTTGGGAGGCTACACCTTC. Amino acids: CASSTGQLGGYTF.